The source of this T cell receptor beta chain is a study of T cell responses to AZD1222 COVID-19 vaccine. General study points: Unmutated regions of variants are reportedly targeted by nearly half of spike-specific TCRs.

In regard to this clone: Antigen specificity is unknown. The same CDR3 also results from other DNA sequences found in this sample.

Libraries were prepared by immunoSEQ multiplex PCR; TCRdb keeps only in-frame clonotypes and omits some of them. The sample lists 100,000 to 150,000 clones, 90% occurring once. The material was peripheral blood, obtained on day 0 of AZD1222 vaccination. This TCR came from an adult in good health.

CDR3 residues: CASSLSGANVLTF. CDR3 coding DNA: TGTGCCAGCAGCTTGTCTGGGGCCAACGTCCTGACTTTC. The gene calls are TRBV5-4 and TRBJ2-6, with D unclear. The V gene lost 1 base and the J gene lost 1 base, with 0 bases spanning the gap. CDR1 is SGHNT, CDR2 YYREEE, per germline (reference sequence). This CDR3 has 13 residues.